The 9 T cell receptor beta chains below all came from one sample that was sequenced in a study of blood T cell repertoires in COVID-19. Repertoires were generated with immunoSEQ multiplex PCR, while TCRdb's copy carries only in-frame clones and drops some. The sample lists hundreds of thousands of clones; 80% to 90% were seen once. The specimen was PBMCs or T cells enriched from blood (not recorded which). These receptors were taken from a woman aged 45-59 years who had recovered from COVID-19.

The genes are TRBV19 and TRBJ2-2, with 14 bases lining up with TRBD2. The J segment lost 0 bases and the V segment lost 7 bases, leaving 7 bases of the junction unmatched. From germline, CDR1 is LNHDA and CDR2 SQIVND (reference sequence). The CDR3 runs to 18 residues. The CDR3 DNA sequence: TGTGCCAGTATACCCGGACTAGCGGGGGGTGCGAACACCGGGGAGCTGTTTTTT. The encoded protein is CASIPGLAGGANTGELFF.

The CDR3 protein is CASSSHRGWDTGELFF. For the CDR3, the DNA is TGTGCCAGCAGCTCGCACCGGGGGTGGGACACCGGGGAGCTGTTTTTT. This rearrangement joins TRBV11-3 to TRBJ2-2; D perhaps matches TRBD2 (6 bases). With 4 bases removed from V and 3 bases from J, the gap between germline ends came to 15 bases. From germline, CDR1 is SGHNT and CDR2 YENEEA. This CDR3 is built from 16 residues.

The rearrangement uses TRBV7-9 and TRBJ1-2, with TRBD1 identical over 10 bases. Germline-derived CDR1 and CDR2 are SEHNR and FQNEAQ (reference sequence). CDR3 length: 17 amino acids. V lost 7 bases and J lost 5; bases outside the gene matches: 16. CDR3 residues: CASTQAVLGTGEYGYTF. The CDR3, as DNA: TGTGCCAGCACACAGGCGGTTCTGGGGACAGGGGAATATGGCTACACCTTC.

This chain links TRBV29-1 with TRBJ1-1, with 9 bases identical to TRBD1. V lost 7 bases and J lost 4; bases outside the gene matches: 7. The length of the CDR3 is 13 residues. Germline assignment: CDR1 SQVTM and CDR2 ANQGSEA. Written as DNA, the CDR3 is TGCAGCGCCCGACAGGGGGGAAGCACTGAAGCTTTCTTT. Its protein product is CSARQGGSTEAFF.

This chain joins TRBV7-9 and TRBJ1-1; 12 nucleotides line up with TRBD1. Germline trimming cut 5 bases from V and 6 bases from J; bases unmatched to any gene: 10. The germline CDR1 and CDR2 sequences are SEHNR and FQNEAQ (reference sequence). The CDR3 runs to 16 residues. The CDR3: CASSDMGQGALAEAFF. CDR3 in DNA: TGTGCCAGCAGCGATATGGGACAGGGGGCTCTCGCTGAAGCTTTCTTT. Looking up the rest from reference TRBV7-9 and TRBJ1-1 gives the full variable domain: DTGVSQNPRHKITKRGQNVTFRCDPISEHNRLYWYRQTLGQGPEFLTYFQNEAQLEKSRLLSDRFSAERPKGSFSTLEIQRTEQGDSAMYLCASSDMGQGALAEAFFGQGTRLTVV.

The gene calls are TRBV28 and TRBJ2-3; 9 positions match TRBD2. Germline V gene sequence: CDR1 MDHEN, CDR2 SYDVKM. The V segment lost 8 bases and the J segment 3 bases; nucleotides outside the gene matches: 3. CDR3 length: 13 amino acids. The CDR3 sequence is CASLAGSTDTQYF. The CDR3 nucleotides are TGTGCCAGCCTAGCGGGGTCGACAGATACGCAGTATTTT.

The CDR3 protein is CASSLNLQGPGDTGELFF. In DNA form, the CDR3 reads TGCGCCAGCAGTTTGAATTTACAGGGGCCCGGTGACACCGGGGAGCTGTTTTTT. This chain links TRBV5-1 with TRBJ2-2; TRBD1 agrees at 7 bases. Germline trimming cut 5 bases from V and 3 bases from J; bases unmatched to any gene: 16. The CDR3 runs to 18 residues. CDR1 is SGHRS and CDR2 is YFSETQ in the germline V gene.

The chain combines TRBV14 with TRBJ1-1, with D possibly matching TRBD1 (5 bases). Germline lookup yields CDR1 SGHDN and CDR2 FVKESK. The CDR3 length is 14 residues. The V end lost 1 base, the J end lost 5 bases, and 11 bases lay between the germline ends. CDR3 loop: CASSQGRGGTEAFF. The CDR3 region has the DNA TGTGCCAGCAGCCAAGGTCGCGGGGGTACTGAAGCTTTCTTT.

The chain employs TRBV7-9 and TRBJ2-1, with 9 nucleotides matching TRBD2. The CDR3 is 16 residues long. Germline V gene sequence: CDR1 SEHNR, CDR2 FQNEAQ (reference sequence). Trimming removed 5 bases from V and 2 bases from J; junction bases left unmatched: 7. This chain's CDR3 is CASSQGGGVAYNEQFF. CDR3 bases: TGTGCCAGCAGCCAGGGCGGGGGGGTAGCCTACAATGAGCAGTTCTTC.